This entry lists 26 T cell receptor beta chains sequenced from one sample in a study of OX40 agonist ivuxolimab in advanced cancers. The library was prepared using the immunoSEQ multiplex PCR assay. As stored in TCRdb, this immuneACCESS dataset retains in-frame rearrangements with V and J assigned. A fraction of the clones does not appear; measured against another copy, unresolved V genes explain less than half of the discrepancy, and the remainder lacks a known reason. The sample has about 80,000 clones on record, around 87% of them singletons. In total, the top ten clones hold less than 0.25% of the sample. The sample consisted of CD4+ or CD8+ T cells sorted from blood, taken in a trial of the OX40 agonist ivuxolimab. These receptors originate from an adult with an advanced solid tumor such as melanoma, head and neck, liver or kidney cancer.

The chain combines TRBV6-1 with TRBJ2-7; TRBD2 matches 9 bases. This CDR3 contains 14 residues. Germline V gene lookup returns CDR1 MNHNS and CDR2 SASEGT. Unmatched junction bases numbered 7, after V lost 8 bases and J lost 2 bases. CDR3 nucleotides: TGTGCCAGCCCTAGCGGGGCGGTCCCCTACGAGCAGTACTTC. Amino acids: CASPSGAVPYEQYF.

With regard to this clone: One end of the junction fails to match germline, which may point to a read error. The rearrangement links TRBV10-1 to TRBJ2-5, with a possible D match to TRBD2 (5 bases). The CDR3 covers 15 residues. CDR1 WNHNN and CDR2 SYGVQD come from the germline V gene (reference sequence). DNA of the CDR3: TGCGCCAGCAGTGAGTCGCGGCAGCGGCAAGGGACCCAGTACTTC. It codes for CASSESRQRQGTQYF.

J is TRBJ2-7 and V is TRBV18; no firm D call. Germline assignment: CDR1 KGHSH and CDR2 LQKENI. Trimming pared 0 bases from V and 2 bases from J, leaving 8 bases between. The CDR3 length is 14 residues. CDR3 amino acids: CASSPPRSPYEQYF. The CDR3 DNA reads as TGTGCCAGCTCACCACCGAGGTCCCCCTACGAGCAGTACTTC. Full variable domain (outside the CDR3, taken from reference TRBV18 and TRBJ2-7): NAGVMQNPRHLVRRRGQEARLRCSPMKGHSHVYWYRQLPEEGLKFMVYLQKENIIDESGMPKERFSAEFPKEGPSILRIQQVVRGDSAAYFCASSPPRSPYEQYFGPGTRLTVT.

The V call is TRBV10-2, the J call TRBJ1-6; 8 bases are shared with TRBD1. Per the germline V gene, CDR1 is WSHSY and CDR2 is SAAADI. V was pared by 5 bases and J by 5 bases, with 2 bases of the junction left unmatched. CDR3 length: 14 amino acids. In DNA form, the CDR3 reads TGCGCCAGCAGTTGGGGACAGGATAATTCACCCCTCCACTTT. Amino acids: CASSWGQDNSPLHF.

J is TRBJ1-1 and V is TRBV5-4; D is perhaps TRBD1 (6 bases). This CDR3 has 14 residues. The germline V and J ends were trimmed by 4 bases and 0 bases, with 10 bases remaining between them. Germline CDR1 SGHNT, CDR2 YYREEE (reference sequence). CDR3 nucleotide sequence: TGTGCCAGCAGCCTACAGGGCATGAACACTGAAGCTTTCTTT. Its protein product is CASSLQGMNTEAFF.

This clone was counted a few times. The rearrangement joins TRBV11-1 to TRBJ2-3; TRBD1 matches 8 bases. V shed 5 bases and J 2 bases; nucleotides not matched to a gene: 15. This CDR3 comprises 18 residues. From germline, CDR1 is SGHAT and CDR2 FQDESV (reference sequence). This CDR3 is CASSHGGFLDRDTDTQYF. For the CDR3, the DNA is TGTGCCAGCAGCCACGGAGGGTTTTTGGACAGGGACACAGATACGCAGTATTTT.

The chain combines TRBV6-5 with TRBJ1-6, with D tentatively TRBD1 (5 bases). Germline V gene lookup returns CDR1 MNHEY and CDR2 SVGAGI. Trimming cost V 0 bases and J 8 bases, with 14 bases left between them. This CDR3 has 16 amino acids. In nucleotides, the CDR3 is TGTGCCAGCAGTTACTCGAATGTCCAGGGATATTCACCCCTCCACTTT. Encoded protein: CASSYSNVQGYSPLHF.

This clone has more than one count but fewer than ten. The chain combines TRBV10-2 with TRBJ1-2; TRBD1 is a possible D gene (5 bases). The V end lost 7 bases, the J end lost 3 bases, and 18 bases lay between the germline ends. CDR3 length equals 15 residues. Germline V gives CDR1 WSHSY, CDR2 SAAADI. The CDR3 is CASTTGGLGDYGYTF. CDR3 in DNA: TGCGCCAGCACCACCGGGGGTCTCGGGGACTATGGCTACACCTTC.

This rearrangement joins TRBV5-1 to TRBJ2-7; 8 bases line up with TRBD1. The CDR3 contains 15 residues. Germline CDR1 reads SGHRS; CDR2 reads YFSETQ. V trimming: 3 bases; J trimming: 4 bases; junction bases outside the gene matches: 9. This CDR3 reads CASSSRGQAVYEQYF. The CDR3, as DNA: TGCGCCAGCAGCTCCCGGGGACAGGCGGTGTACGAGCAGTACTTC.

The V gene is TRBV15, the J gene TRBJ1-5; a possible D gene is TRBD1 (5 bases). This CDR3 has 13 residues. Germline loops: CDR1 LNHNV, CDR2 YYDKDF (reference sequence). V was clipped by 2 bases and J by 5 bases, with 7 bases between them. The CDR3 nucleotides read TGTGCCACCAGCAGACAGGGAGATCAGCCCCAGCATTTT. Amino acids: CATSRQGDQPQHF.

This clone was observed once. The rearrangement joins TRBV16 to TRBJ2-5; the D is unclear. Trimming cost V 2 bases and J 2 bases, with 6 bases left between them. This CDR3 has 13 amino acids. CDR1 is KGHSY, CDR2 FQNENV, per germline. The DNA of the CDR3 is TGTGCCAGCAGCCAAGACCATCAAGAGACCCAGTACTTC. Its translation: CASSQDHQETQYF.

The chain carries TRBV11-2 and TRBJ2-7; D perhaps matches TRBD2 (5 bases). Trimming removed 2 bases from V and 3 bases from J, with 20 bases in between. Germline V gene sequence: CDR1 SGHAT, CDR2 FQNNGV. The CDR3 consists of 17 residues. The CDR3 DNA is TGTGCCAGCAGCTTAAACGGCGGGTCCCTCAAACTCTACGAGCAGTACTTC. Protein sequence: CASSLNGGSLKLYEQYF.

V is TRBV6-5 and J is TRBJ2-7; TRBD2 aligns across 11 bases. V lost 5 bases, J lost 7 bases, and 4 bases stayed unmatched. Germline CDR1 MNHEY, CDR2 SVGAGI. This CDR3 contains 13 residues. The CDR3 coding sequence is TGTGCCAGCAGTATAGGACTAGCGGGTGAGCAGTACTTC. Translation: CASSIGLAGEQYF.

The genes are TRBV27 and TRBJ1-2; D not certain. CDR3 length equals 16 residues. Germline-derived CDR1 and CDR2 are MNHEY and SMNVEV (reference sequence). V was cut by 6 bases and J by 6 bases, with 23 bases left in between. This CDR3 is CASSLGWGDGTDGYTF. CDR3 nucleotides: TGTGCCAGCAGCCTGGGGTGGGGTGATGGTACGGATGGCTACACCTTC.

Here the CDR3 reads CASSLGRVRTGSTDTQYF. CDR3 DNA sequence: TGTGCCAGCAGTTTAGGGAGGGTTCGGACAGGGAGCACAGATACGCAGTATTTT. This chain links TRBV27 with TRBJ2-3, with TRBD1 as a possible D gene (8 bases). The germline V gene encodes CDR1 MNHEY and CDR2 SMNVEV (reference sequence). There are 18 residues in the CDR3. V was shortened by 2 bases and J by 0 bases, with 18 bases between the two germline ends.

The chain links TRBV19 to TRBJ2-1; perhaps TRBD1 as D (6 bases). Germline V lookup: CDR1 LNHDA, CDR2 SQIVND (reference sequence). The CDR3 is 16 residues long. With 0 bases removed from V and 7 bases from J, the gap between germline ends came to 16 bases. The CDR3 DNA reads as TGTGCCAGTAGTATAGAAGGTTGGGCAGGGGTAAATGAGCAGTTCTTC. Amino acid sequence: CASSIEGWAGVNEQFF.

This clone was found once. The V gene is TRBV19, the J gene TRBJ2-4; 8 bases match TRBD2. J lost 8 bases, V lost 7 bases, and 13 bases had no gene match. This CDR3 has 15 residues. Per germline, CDR1 LNHDA and CDR2 SQIVND (reference sequence). The CDR3 region is CASNEAGGRIDIQYF. CDR3 nucleotides: TGTGCCAGTAACGAGGCGGGAGGCCGTATTGACATTCAGTACTTC.

This sequence joins TRBV29-1 and TRBJ1-1, with 7 bases fitting TRBD1. The CDR3 loop spans 15 amino acids. Germline V lookup: CDR1 SQVTM, CDR2 ANQGSEA. Trimming removed 3 bases from V and 1 base from J; junction bases left unmatched: 8. In nucleotides, the CDR3 is TGCAGCGTTGAGGCCCTAGGGACAGAGAACACTGAAGCTTTCTTT. Its protein product is CSVEALGTENTEAFF.

The chain carries TRBV29-1 and TRBJ2-5, with D maybe TRBD1 (5 bases). Per the germline V gene, CDR1 is SQVTM and CDR2 is ANQGSEA. V lost 6 bases and J lost 3, with 14 bases in between. This CDR3 has 13 residues. The CDR3 nucleotides read TGCAGCGTCGCGAGGCAGGGAAAAGAGACCCAGTACTTC. This translates into CSVARQGKETQYF.

The J gene is TRBJ2-1, the V gene TRBV9; no clear D. This CDR3 comprises 17 residues. Germline assignment: CDR1 SGDLS and CDR2 YYNGEE. The V end was cut by 0 bases, the J end by 0 bases, with 13 bases between. This CDR3 is CASSVEQPDSSYNEQFF. DNA for the CDR3: TGTGCCAGCAGCGTAGAACAACCTGATAGCTCCTACAATGAGCAGTTCTTC.

V usage is TRBV7-9 and J usage is TRBJ2-7; D unclear. Germline loops: CDR1 SEHNR, CDR2 FQNEAQ (reference sequence). V dropped 5 bases and J dropped 4 bases, with 6 bases sitting between them. The CDR3 has 11 amino acids. The DNA for the CDR3 is TGTGCCAGCAGCAAAAATTACGAGCAGTACTTC. Protein product: CASSKNYEQYF.

The rearrangement uses TRBV9 and TRBJ2-3; 7 bases match TRBD1. Germline values: CDR1 SGDLS, CDR2 YYNGEE. J lost 6 bases, V lost 6 bases, and 4 bases had no gene match. This CDR3 contains 12 residues. The CDR3 coding sequence is TGTGCCAGCACCAGGGACAGCGATACGCAGTATTTT. It is translated as CASTRDSDTQYF.

The chain couples TRBV9 to TRBJ2-5; D perhaps matches TRBD2 (7 bases). Per germline, CDR1 SGDLS and CDR2 YYNGEE. With 0 bases removed from V and 4 bases from J, the gap between germline ends came to 13 bases. The CDR3 runs to 15 residues. Here the CDR3 reads CASSVGGGVAETQYF. As DNA, the CDR3 is TGTGCCAGCAGCGTAGGAGGGGGGGTAGCAGAGACCCAGTACTTC.

This rearrangement joins TRBV6-1 to TRBJ2-5; 11 nucleotides match TRBD2. V lost 4 bases to trimming and J lost 5 bases; unmatched junction nucleotides: 9. CDR1 and CDR2 from the germline V gene are MNHNS and SASEGT. The CDR3 is 16 residues long. The CDR3, as DNA: TGTGCCAGCAGTGTACTAGCGGGAGCCAACGGGGAGACCCAGTACTTC. It is translated as CASSVLAGANGETQYF.

The chain is built from TRBV28 and TRBJ2-3; 10 positions match TRBD2. Trimming removed 4 bases from V and 2 bases from J; junction bases left unmatched: 6. The length of the CDR3 is 16 residues. Per germline, CDR1 MDHEN and CDR2 SYDVKM. The CDR3 nucleotides read TGTGCCAGCAGTTCCGTTACTAGCGGGGTCACAGATACGCAGTATTTT. It specifies CASSSVTSGVTDTQYF.

J is TRBJ2-7 and V is TRBV28; D not certain. The V gene lost 4 bases and the J gene lost 3 bases, with 7 bases spanning the gap. The CDR3 spans 12 residues. Germline assignment: CDR1 MDHEN and CDR2 SYDVKM. The CDR3 coding sequence is TGTGCCAGCAGTTCACAGTTCTACGAGCAGTACTTC. This sequence encodes CASSSQFYEQYF.